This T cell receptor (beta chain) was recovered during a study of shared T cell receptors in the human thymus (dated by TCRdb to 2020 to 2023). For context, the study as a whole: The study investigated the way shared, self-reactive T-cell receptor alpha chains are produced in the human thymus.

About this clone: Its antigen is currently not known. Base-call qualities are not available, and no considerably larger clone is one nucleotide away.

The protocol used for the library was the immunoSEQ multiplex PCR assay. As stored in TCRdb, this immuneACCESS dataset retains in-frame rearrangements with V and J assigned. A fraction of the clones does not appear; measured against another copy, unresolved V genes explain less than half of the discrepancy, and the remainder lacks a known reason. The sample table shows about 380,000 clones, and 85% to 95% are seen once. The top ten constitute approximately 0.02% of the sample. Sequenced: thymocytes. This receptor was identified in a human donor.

The DNA sequence follows: TGCGCCAGCAGCATAGGGAAAATCTACGAGCAGTACTTC. It translates as CASSIGKIYEQYF. The V and J genes are TRBV5-1 and TRBJ2-7, with no confident D gene call. The CDR3 measures 13 amino acids from cysteine to phenylalanine. The DNA shown is the 39-base CDR3, in frame from base 1. CDR1 is given as SGHRS and CDR2 as YFSETQ, both from the germline V gene. V and J lose 4 bases and 3 bases, and a span of 11 bases separates them.